The rows below give T cell receptor beta chains drawn from one sample of a study of T-cell reconstitution after alpha-beta-depleted transplantation in children. MiXCR, applied by TCRdb to the PCR reads, yields one record per CDR3 protein. The table lists approximately 800,000 distinct CDR3 sequences, 16% of them singletons, with around 5.3% in the top ten. This sample comprised PBMCs, mostly from graft donor cells, obtained 360 days after TCRalphabeta/CD19-depleted stem cell transplant. The receptors were sampled from a male patient younger than 18 who had a stem cell transplant for acute lymphoblastic leukemia, so the T cells may come from the graft donor. Both conserved end residues are part of each CDR3. A D gene is named only where the DNA matches it firmly. For some rows the clone size is stated as once, few or many, or as a class when expanded; others skip it.

v_call,j_call,d_call,cdr3_length,clone_size,cdr3_aa,cdr3_nt
TRBV27,TRBJ2-7,NA,15,few,CASSLFTGTPHEQYF,TGTGCCAGCAGTTTATTCACAGGGACTCCTCACGAGCAGTACTTC
TRBV6-1,TRBJ2-7,TRBD2,12,NA,CASRAGGWEQYF,TGTGCCAGCAGAGCGGGAGGTTGGGAGCAGTACTTC
TRBV12-3/TRBV12-4,TRBJ2-1,TRBD2,17,NA,CASSLGAGGAAPCEQFF,TGTGCCAGCAGTTTAGGGGCCGGGGGGGCGGCCCCTTGCGAGCAGTTCTTC
TRBV27,TRBJ2-7,NA,13,few,CASSFTGDAEQYF,TGTGCCAGCAGTTTCACCGGTGATGCCGAGCAGTACTTC
TRBV20-1,TRBJ2-1,NA,14,few,CSARAGIGYNEQFF,TGCAGTGCTAGAGCCGGAATCGGTTACAATGAGCAGTTCTTC
TRBV5-1,TRBJ2-7,NA,16,many,CASSPPGHQGTYEQYF,TGCGCCAGCAGCCCCCCGGGTCACCAAGGGACCTACGAGCAGTACTTC
TRBV29-1,TRBJ2-7,TRBD1,14,few,CSATDRGRSYEQYF,TGCAGCGCCACGGACAGGGGGAGGTCCTACGAGCAGTACTTC
TRBV5-7,TRBJ2-5,TRBD1,20,NA,CASRHFLGDRGKLGLETQYF,TGTGCCAGCAGACATTTTTTAGGGGACAGGGGAAAACTTGGTCTAGAGACCCAGTACTTC
TRBV24-1,TRBJ2-3,TRBD2,14,NA,CATSWAGVADTQYF,TGTGCCACCAGTTGGGCGGGAGTGGCTGATACGCAGTATTTT
TRBV5-1,TRBJ2-3,NA,14,NA,CASSLGLGVDTQYF,TGCGCCAGCAGCTTGGGACTAGGAGTAGATACGCAGTATTTT
TRBV4-1,TRBJ2-6,TRBD2,17,NA,CASSPGLAGGGANVLTF,TGCGCCAGCAGCCCGGGACTAGCGGGAGGTGGGGCCAACGTCCTGACTTTC
TRBV15,TRBJ1-5,TRBD1,17,NA,CATSRARTGSSNQPQHF,TGTGCCACCAGCAGGGCAAGGACAGGGAGTAGCAATCAGCCCCAGCATTTT
TRBV5-1,TRBJ2-1,NA,12,once,CAGSLGMGEQFF,TGCGCCGGCAGCTTGGGGATGGGTGAGCAGTTCTTC
TRBV12-5,TRBJ2-7,TRBD1,15,NA,CASGPSGTVTYEQYF,TGTGCTAGTGGTCCCTCCGGGACAGTAACCTACGAGCAGTACTTC
TRBV18,TRBJ2-7,NA,16,NA,CASSPPRAVNAYEQYF,TGTGCCAGCTCACCACCCAGGGCAGTAAATGCTTACGAGCAGTACTTC
TRBV27,TRBJ2-7,NA,14,NA,CASSWAPEGSEQYF,TGTGCCAGCAGTTGGGCCCCAGAGGGTAGCGAGCAGTACTTC
TRBV18,TRBJ2-3,NA,12,few,CASSPAVDTQYF,TGTGCCAGCTCACCGGCCGTGGATACGCAGTATTTT
TRBV7-8,TRBJ1-1,NA,13,NA,CASDTEMNTEAFF,TGTGCCAGCGATACAGAGATGAACACTGAAGCTTTCTTT
TRBV25-1,TRBJ2-1,TRBD2,17,few,CASSEYWRERFNNEQFF,TGTGCCAGCAGTGAATATTGGCGGGAGAGGTTCAACAATGAGCAGTTCTTC
TRBV11-2,TRBJ2-5,TRBD1,15,NA,CASSLDYRGPFTQYF,TGTGCCAGCAGCTTAGATTACAGGGGGCCTTTCACCCAGTACTTC
TRBV9,TRBJ2-7,TRBD2,15,NA,CASSAGGGTLYEQYF,TGTGCCAGCAGCGCCGGGGGGGGGACACTCTACGAGCAGTACTTC
TRBV12-3/TRBV12-4,TRBJ2-7,NA,14,NA,CASSFTRGWDEQYF,TGTGCCAGCAGTTTTACTAGGGGTTGGGACGAGCAGTACTTC
TRBV3-1,TRBJ2-1,NA,12,NA,CASSQGGFGSFF,TGTGCCAGCAGCCAAGGCGGTTTTGGAAGTTTCTTC